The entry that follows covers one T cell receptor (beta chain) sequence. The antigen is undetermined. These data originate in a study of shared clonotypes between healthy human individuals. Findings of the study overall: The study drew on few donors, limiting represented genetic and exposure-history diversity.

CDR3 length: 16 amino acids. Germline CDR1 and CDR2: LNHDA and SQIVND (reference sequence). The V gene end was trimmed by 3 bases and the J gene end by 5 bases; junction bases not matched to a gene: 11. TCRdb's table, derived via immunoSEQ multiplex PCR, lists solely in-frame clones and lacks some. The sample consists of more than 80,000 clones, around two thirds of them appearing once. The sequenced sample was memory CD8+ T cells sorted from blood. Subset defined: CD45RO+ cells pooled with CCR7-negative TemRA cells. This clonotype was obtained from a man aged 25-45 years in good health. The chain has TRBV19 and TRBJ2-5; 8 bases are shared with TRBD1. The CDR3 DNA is TGTGCCAGTAGTATGATTCTGCCAGGGGGCGCGGAGACCCAGTACTTC. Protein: CASSMILPGGAETQYF.